Following are 6 T cell receptor beta chains from one sample sequenced in a study of T cells after yellow fever vaccination. MiXCR, applied by TCRdb to the 5' RACE reads, yields one record per CDR3 protein. The repertoire consists of more than 95,000 distinct CDR3 sequences, with about 8.2% occurring once and the leading ten covering almost 40%. The specimen was CD8+ T cells sorted from PBMCs, collected on the day of the yellow fever booster vaccination. These receptors all stem from a young man who received the YFV17D yellow fever vaccine.

The chain couples TRBV6-5 to TRBJ1-2; D is unclear. The CDR3 contains 13 residues. Germline loops: CDR1 MNHEY, CDR2 SVGAGI. V was trimmed by 8 bases and J by 2 bases, leaving 12 bases between them. This chain's CDR3 is CASHSSANYGYTF. The DNA of the CDR3 is TGTGCCAGCCATTCGTCAGCCAACTATGGCTACACCTTC.

This sequence joins TRBV7-9 and TRBJ1-1, with unresolved D. The CDR3 has 13 residues. Germline CDR1 and CDR2: SEHNR and FQNEAQ (reference sequence). The V gene lost 4 bases and the J gene lost 0 bases, with 6 bases spanning the gap. CDR3 residues: CASSSPVNTEAFF. In DNA form, the CDR3 reads TGTGCCAGCAGCTCCCCCGTGAACACTGAAGCTTTCTTT. Complete variable domain (other parts from reference TRBV7-9 and TRBJ1-1): DTGVSQNPRHKITKRGQNVTFRCDPISEHNRLYWYRQTLGQGPEFLTYFQNEAQLEKSRLLSDRFSAERPKGSFSTLEIQRTEQGDSAMYLCASSSPVNTEAFFGQGTRLTVV.

The V and J genes are TRBV5-4 and TRBJ1-1; weak D call: TRBD1 (5 bases). The CDR3 totals 15 residues. With 4 bases removed from V and 5 bases from J, the gap between germline ends came to 18 bases. Germline V gene lookup returns CDR1 SGHNT and CDR2 YYREEE (reference sequence). The DNA for the CDR3 is TGTGCCAGCAGCCCCCCCGGGGGGTCTTGGACTGAAGCTTTCTTT. Translation gives CASSPPGGSWTEAFF.

This clonotype was picked up many times. This chain uses TRBV29-1 with TRBJ2-7; a weak D match, TRBD2 (6 bases). Between the trimmed V and J ends, which lost 2 bases and 0 bases, there was a span of 8 bases. The CDR3 is 13 residues long. Germline V lookup: CDR1 SQVTM, CDR2 ANQGSEA. The CDR3 spells CSVELGSSYEQYF. The DNA for the CDR3 is TGCAGCGTTGAACTCGGGAGCTCCTACGAGCAGTACTTC.

V and J are TRBV11-2 and TRBJ2-1; tentative D call: TRBD2 (6 bases). The germline V and J ends were trimmed by 4 bases and 5 bases, with 15 bases remaining between them. Germline V lookup: CDR1 SGHAT, CDR2 FQNNGV. The CDR3 is made up of 15 amino acids. The CDR3 loop is CASSSTSLSHNEQFF. The DNA for the CDR3 is TGTGCCAGCAGCTCAACTAGCTTAAGCCACAATGAGCAGTTCTTC.

V and J are TRBV12-3 or TRBV12-4 and TRBJ2-7, with unresolved D. Trimming took off 11 bases at V and 3 bases at J, with 14 bases between the two ends. The CDR3 is 12 amino acids. The CDR3 loop is CAPDVWVYEQYF. The CDR3 region has the DNA TGTGCCCCCGACGTATGGGTCTACGAGCAGTACTTC.